These 18 T cell receptor beta chains were sequenced from one sample in a study of cytomegalovirus exposure and HLA in healthy donors (dated by TCRdb to 2016 to 2017). Library construction relied on the immunoSEQ multiplex PCR assay. As stored in TCRdb, this immuneACCESS dataset retains in-frame rearrangements with V and J assigned. A fraction of the clones does not appear; measured against another copy, unresolved V genes explain less than half of the discrepancy, and the remainder lacks a known reason. For this sample there are almost 75,000 clones; just under 85% appear just once. Around 2.9% of the sample goes to the ten largest clones. Material for sequencing was PBMCs. These receptors originate from a man aged 25 to 40 in good health and CMV-seronegative.

This clone was observed a single time. The CDR3 region is CASSQNRGYGYTF. The CDR3 nucleotides are TGCGCCAGCAGCCAGAACAGGGGCTATGGCTACACCTTC. The chain links TRBV23-1 to TRBJ1-2, with TRBD1 matching over 7 bases. TRBV23-1 is given ORF status, its function remaining uncertain. V lost 6 bases, J lost 4 bases, and 5 bases stayed unmatched. This CDR3 contains 13 residues.

The chain links TRBV7-2 to TRBJ2-2, with 12 bases identical to TRBD1. With 5 bases clipped from V and 7 bases from J, the junction kept 11 bases outside the gene matches. Germline loops: CDR1 SGHTA, CDR2 FQGNSA. CDR3 length: 17 amino acids. CDR3 residues: CASSRGTGGRLVGELFF. The CDR3 coding sequence is TGTGCCAGCAGCCGCGGGACAGGGGGCAGGTTGGTCGGGGAGCTGTTTTTT.

J is TRBJ1-5 and V is TRBV5-4; maybe TRBD1 (5 bases). Germline values: CDR1 SGHNT, CDR2 YYREEE (reference sequence). This CDR3 comprises 15 residues. The V and J ends lost 3 bases and 5 bases respectively, with 15 bases between them. The CDR3 loop reads CASSSGDPGDQPQHF. In nucleotides, the CDR3 is TGTGCCAGCAGCTCGGGGGACCCCGGAGATCAGCCCCAGCATTTT. Full variable domain (rest looked up from reference TRBV5-4 and TRBJ1-5): ETGVTQSPTHLIKTRGQQVTLRCSSQSGHNTVSWYQQALGQGPQFIFQYYREEENGRGNFPPRFSGLQFPNYSSELNVNALELDDSALYLCASSSGDPGDQPQHFGDGTRLSIL.

V usage is TRBV10-1 and J usage is TRBJ2-1; D might be TRBD1 (5 bases). Trimming removed 4 bases at V and 8 bases at J, with 12 bases between. CDR1 is WNHNN, CDR2 SYGVQD, per germline (reference sequence). The CDR3 totals 13 residues. CDR3 protein: CASSVETEDEQFF. The CDR3 DNA follows: TGCGCCAGCAGTGTCGAGACAGAGGATGAGCAGTTCTTC.

The genes are TRBV7-2 and TRBJ2-3; D unclear. CDR3 length equals 13 residues. V lost 4 bases to trimming and J lost 6 bases, with 11 bases between them. The germline V gene has CDR1 SGHTA and CDR2 FQGNSA. CDR3 sequence: CASSYRLRDTQYF. Written as DNA, the CDR3 is TGTGCCAGCAGCTACCGCTTGCGGGATACGCAGTATTTT.

The CDR3 protein is CASSLGGTGFPGELFF. Written as DNA, the CDR3 is TGTGCCAGCAGCTTAGGGGGGACAGGTTTTCCCGGGGAGCTGTTTTTT. The genes are TRBV7-3 and TRBJ2-2, with 8 positions matching TRBD1. The V segment lost 2 bases and the J segment 6 bases; nucleotides outside the gene matches: 8. CDR1 SGHTA and CDR2 FQGTGA come from the germline V gene. The CDR3 covers 16 residues.

This clone was counted a single time. This CDR3 reads CASSLTQGAYEQYF. CDR3 nucleotides: TGTGCCAGCAGCTTAACACAGGGGGCATACGAGCAGTACTTC. The chain employs TRBV7-3 and TRBJ2-7, with TRBD1 matching 9 bases. CDR3 size: 14 residues. J lost 4 bases, V lost 0 bases, and 1 base had no gene match. The V gene's germline CDR1 is SGHTA and CDR2 FQGTGA.

This clone appeared a single time. The CDR3 spells CASSGDRNYGYTF. The CDR3 nucleotides read TGTGCCAGCAGCGGGGACAGGAACTATGGCTACACCTTC. The chain recombines TRBV7-2 with TRBJ1-2; 8 bases fit TRBD1. The CDR3 has 13 residues. Germline lookup yields CDR1 SGHTA and CDR2 FQGNSA. The trim removed 5 bases at V and 2 bases at J, leaving 1 base unmatched.

This chain uses TRBV2 with TRBJ1-5; TRBD1 matches at 10 bases. The CDR3 spans 18 residues. Trimming at V came to 4 bases and at J to 4 bases, leaving 13 bases not matched to a gene. CDR1 and CDR2 (germline): SNHLY, FYNNEI. CDR3 in amino acids: CASSVLTGGFYGNQPQHF. The CDR3 nucleotides are TGTGCCAGCAGTGTCTTGACAGGGGGCTTCTATGGTAATCAGCCCCAGCATTTT.

This clone was seen once. The genes are TRBV9 and TRBJ2-3, with 9 bases matching TRBD1. The J segment lost 2 bases and the V segment lost 3 bases, leaving 4 bases of the junction unmatched. The CDR3 covers 15 residues. Germline CDR1 and CDR2: SGDLS and YYNGEE. The CDR3 sequence is CASSARTGDTDTQYF. CDR3 nucleotides: TGTGCCAGCAGCGCCCGGACAGGGGACACAGATACGCAGTATTTT.

The chain uses TRBV4-1 and TRBJ1-3; 8 bases fit TRBD1. Germline lookup yields CDR1 MGHRA and CDR2 YSYEKL. The CDR3 is 15 residues long. Unmatched junction bases numbered 2, after V lost 2 bases and J lost 2 bases. The CDR3 loop is CASSQLQGAGNTIYF. The CDR3 DNA sequence: TGCGCCAGCAGCCAACTACAGGGGGCTGGAAACACCATATATTTT.

The J gene is TRBJ2-7, the V gene TRBV2, with TRBD1 matching over 7 bases. The CDR3 loop spans 14 amino acids. V was clipped by 7 bases and J by 3 bases; unmatched bases: 9. Per the germline V gene, CDR1 is SNHLY and CDR2 is FYNNEI. CDR3 sequence reads: CASTRQGSLYEQYF. The DNA for the CDR3 is TGTGCCAGCACGAGACAGGGCTCTCTCTACGAGCAGTACTTC.

The chain employs TRBV7-8 and TRBJ2-7; the match to TRBD1 covers 8 bases. The ends lost 5 bases at V and 4 bases at J; junction bases unmatched: 10. The CDR3 loop spans 15 amino acids. Germline V lookup: CDR1 SGHVS, CDR2 FQNEAQ. The CDR3 is CASSNGQGGFYEQYF. The CDR3 coding sequence is TGTGCCAGCAGCAATGGACAGGGCGGTTTTTACGAGCAGTACTTC.

The J gene is TRBJ2-1, the V gene TRBV9, with TRBD2 matching 15 bases. From germline, CDR1 is SGDLS and CDR2 YYNGEE. V shed 5 bases, J shed 6 bases, and the junction held 6 bases outside the gene matches. This CDR3 spans 16 amino acids. The CDR3 reads CASSGLAGGPVNEQFF. The CDR3, as DNA: TGTGCCAGCAGTGGACTAGCGGGGGGGCCTGTCAATGAGCAGTTCTTC.

This clone has at least ten counts. The V and J genes are TRBV19 and TRBJ1-2, with a possible D match to TRBD1 (5 bases). CDR3 size: 13 residues. Trimming stripped 7 bases from V and 3 bases from J, with 12 bases between. Per germline, CDR1 LNHDA and CDR2 SQIVND (reference sequence). The CDR3 region is CASNPGTYYGYTF. CDR3 sequence (DNA): TGTGCCAGTAACCCCGGGACTTACTATGGCTACACCTTC.

In this sample, this clone turned up a few times. The chain uses TRBV4-3 and TRBJ1-6; TRBD1 matches 11 bases. Germline lookup yields CDR1 LGHNA and CDR2 YSLEER. With V trimmed by 0 bases and J by 9 bases, 4 bases remained unmatched. The length of the CDR3 is 16 residues. CDR3 nucleotide sequence: TGCGCCAGCAGCCAAGATCCGGGGACAGGGGGTTCACCCCTCCACTTT. This encodes CASSQDPGTGGSPLHF.

The sample holds one count of this clone. The genes are TRBV2 and TRBJ2-1; TRBD2 agrees at 10 bases. Germline assignment: CDR1 SNHLY and CDR2 FYNNEI. The CDR3 runs to 14 residues. The trim removed 4 bases at V and 4 bases at J, leaving 1 base unmatched. CDR3 region: CASSVGLAYNEQFF. CDR3 nucleotides: TGTGCCAGCAGTGTGGGACTAGCGTACAATGAGCAGTTCTTC.

The V and J genes are TRBV7-9 and TRBJ2-5; no definite D call. The CDR3 extends over 14 amino acids. Germline loops: CDR1 SEHNR, CDR2 FQNEAQ (reference sequence). The V gene lost 5 bases and the J gene lost 7 bases, with 17 bases spanning the gap. Written as DNA, the CDR3 is TGTGCCAGCAGCCGAGACTTGGTCACGGGGACCCAGTACTTC. It translates to CASSRDLVTGTQYF.